This TCR beta chain was sequenced for a study of cytomegalovirus exposure and HLA in healthy donors. For the study at large: Sequencing of about 200 million T cells in an earlier analysis found around 120 million unique TCR beta sequences.

As for this clone: As yet, its antigen is unknown. Distinct nucleotide sequences in the sample also encode this CDR3.

Study-level findings and limits: Cytomegalovirus-associated TCR beta chains were listed, numbering over 150. According to a later analysis, most TCR beta chains associated with CMV appeared HLA-restricted.

The study ran its PCR with 60 Vbeta and 13 Jbeta primers. The authors' processing: Unique TCR beta chains numbered roughly 83 million in a later analysis, with 10 million to 14 million shared. TCRdb's table, derived via immunoSEQ multiplex PCR, lists solely in-frame clones and lacks some. V and J calls and clone size are copied from that table; D and trimming were computed from the DNA. The data contain some 180,000 clones, about 82% of them singletons. Sequenced: PBMCs. The source of this sequence is a young woman in good health and CMV-seronegative.

CDR3 sequence: CASSLGQNYGYTF. The CDR3 DNA reads TGCGCCAGCAGCTTGGGCCAGAACTATGGCTACACCTTC. The chain is built from TRBV5-1 and TRBJ1-2; D is undetermined. From germline, CDR1 is SGHRS and CDR2 YFSETQ. V lost 0 bases, J lost 2 bases, and 5 bases lay in between. The CDR3 covers 13 residues.